These 14 T cell receptor beta chains were all obtained from the same sample, sequenced in a study of T cell responses to AZD1222 COVID-19 vaccine. Sequencing was performed with immunoSEQ multiplex PCR; in TCRdb, only in-frame clones are kept and a portion is missing. The table shows 50,000 or so clones, with over 75% occurring only once. This material consisted of peripheral blood, taken on day 0 of AZD1222 vaccination. These receptors originate from an adult in good health.

V is TRBV5-1 and J is TRBJ2-7, with D perhaps matching TRBD2 (6 bases). Trimming pared 1 base from V and 3 bases from J, leaving 11 bases between. Per the germline V gene, CDR1 is SGHRS and CDR2 is YFSETQ. There are 14 residues in the CDR3. CDR3 in DNA: TGCGCCAGCAGCTTGAATAGCGGCAGCTACGAGCAGTACTTC. It translates to CASSLNSGSYEQYF.

This clone came up a few times. This rearrangement joins TRBV5-1 to TRBJ2-1; D gene ambiguous. CDR1 and CDR2 from the germline V gene are SGHRS and YFSETQ. The CDR3 runs 11 residues. V shed 7 bases and J shed 5 bases, with 7 bases lying between them. This chain's CDR3 is CASGENNEQFF. Here the CDR3 DNA reads TGCGCCAGCGGGGAAAACAATGAGCAGTTCTTC.

CDR3 residues: CASSSNSYTF. CDR3 DNA: TGTGCCAGCAGTTCAAATAGCTACACCTTC. The J gene is TRBJ1-2, the V gene TRBV6-5, with D hard to call. The germline V gene encodes CDR1 MNHEY and CDR2 SVGAGI. The CDR3 loop spans 10 amino acids. The ends were cut back, 4 bases at V and 9 bases at J, with 6 bases in the middle.

The chain joins TRBV27 to TRBJ1-3, with no clear D. The CDR3 sequence is 14 residues long. The V end was cut by 8 bases, the J end by 0 bases, with 11 bases between. Germline V gene sequence: CDR1 MNHEY, CDR2 SMNVEV (reference sequence). The CDR3 sequence is CASGRSGSGNTIYF. CDR3 nucleotide sequence: TGTGCCAGCGGTCGTAGCGGCTCTGGAAACACCATATATTTT.

J is TRBJ1-1 and V is TRBV21-1. TRBV21-1 is described as a pseudogene. CDR3 length: 12 amino acids. This chain's CDR3 is CASSKVDSEAFF. Written as DNA, the CDR3 is TGTGCCAGCAGCAAAGTCGACTCCGAAGCTTTCTTT.

The chain uses TRBV18 and TRBJ2-7; 7 bases are shared with TRBD1. The germline CDR1 and CDR2 sequences are KGHSH and LQKENI. The CDR3 has 14 residues. After removal of 3 bases from V and 5 bases from J, the junction contained 7 bases not matched to a gene. Here the CDR3 DNA reads TGTGCCAGCTCACCTCGGACAGGTCGGGACGAGCAGTACTTC. Its translation is CASSPRTGRDEQYF.

The chain joins TRBV2 to TRBJ1-2; D gene ambiguous. The CDR3 is 15 amino acids. V was shortened by 6 bases and J by 1 base, with 15 bases between the two germline ends. The germline V gene encodes CDR1 SNHLY and CDR2 FYNNEI. The CDR3 DNA follows: TGTGCCAGCAGCTCCCATGGGCCCATTAACTATGGCTACACCTTC. It encodes CASSSHGPINYGYTF.

The CDR3 here is CASSVVPGEGNTIYF. The DNA of the CDR3 is TGTGCCAGCAGCGTAGTCCCAGGGGAGGGAAACACCATATATTTT. The chain links TRBV9 to TRBJ1-3; a weak D match, TRBD1 (6 bases). V lost 0 bases and J 4 bases, leaving 11 bases between the germline ends. The CDR3 length is 15 residues. Germline assignment: CDR1 SGDLS and CDR2 YYNGEE.

CDR3 protein: CASSQSTGELFF. Written as DNA, the CDR3 is TGTGCCAGCAGCCAATCTACCGGGGAGCTGTTTTTT. J is TRBJ2-2 and V is TRBV7-3; D ambiguous. The CDR3 consists of 12 residues. Between the trimmed V and J ends, which lost 5 bases and 5 bases, there was a span of 6 bases. Germline V CDR1 and CDR2: SGHTA, FQGTGA.

CDR3 in DNA: TGTGCCAGCAGTGCCCCGGAAGCTATCAATCAGCCCCAGCATTTT. Its protein is CASSAPEAINQPQHF. The J gene is TRBJ1-5, the V gene TRBV2; D not resolved. This CDR3 spans 15 amino acids. Trimming removed 4 bases at V and 3 bases at J, with 13 bases between. The germline gives CDR1 SNHLY, CDR2 FYNNEI.

The rearrangement joins TRBV5-5 to TRBJ1-3; weak D call: TRBD1 (6 bases). With 0 bases removed from V and 9 bases from J, the gap between germline ends came to 16 bases. The CDR3 consists of 15 residues. The V gene's germline CDR1 is SGHKS and CDR2 YYEKEE (reference sequence). CDR3 amino acids: CASSLASGGLATIYF. The CDR3 bases are TGTGCCAGCAGCTTGGCATCGGGGGGCCTCGCCACCATATATTTT. Using reference TRBV5-5 and TRBJ1-3 for the parts outside the CDR3, the full variable domain is DAGVTQSPTHLIKTRGQQVTLRCSPISGHKSVSWYQQVLGQGPQFIFQYYEKEERGRGNFPDRFSARQFPNYSSELNVNALLLGDSALYLCASSLASGGLATIYFGEGSWLTVV.

The chain employs TRBV27 and TRBJ2-1, with 8 bases that match TRBD2. CDR1 is MNHEY and CDR2 is SMNVEV in the germline V gene (reference sequence). This CDR3 region has 13 residues. The ends lost 2 bases at V and 15 bases at J; junction bases unmatched: 9. CDR3 protein: CASSLNQAGGMFF. In DNA form, the CDR3 reads TGTGCCAGCAGTTTAAATCAGGCGGGAGGTATGTTCTTC.

The chain is built from TRBV9 and TRBJ1-1, with D unresolved. Trimming took off 6 bases at V and 1 base at J, with 16 bases between the two ends. This CDR3 contains 15 residues. CDR1 and CDR2 (germline): SGDLS, YYNGEE. The CDR3 nucleotides read TGTGCCAGCAACCAAGAGAAAAAAGCGAACACTGAAGCTTTCTTT. It translates to CASNQEKKANTEAFF.

The genes are TRBV3-1 (or the pseudogene TRBV3-2) and TRBJ1-1; D unclear. Deletions cut 2 bases from V and 3 bases from J, with 7 bases between. Germline CDR1 LGHDT, CDR2 YNNKEL (reference sequence). The CDR3 is made up of 13 amino acids. In DNA, the CDR3 is TGTGCCAGCAGCCAACGGGTGGACACTGAAGCTTTCTTT. Its protein is CASSQRVDTEAFF.